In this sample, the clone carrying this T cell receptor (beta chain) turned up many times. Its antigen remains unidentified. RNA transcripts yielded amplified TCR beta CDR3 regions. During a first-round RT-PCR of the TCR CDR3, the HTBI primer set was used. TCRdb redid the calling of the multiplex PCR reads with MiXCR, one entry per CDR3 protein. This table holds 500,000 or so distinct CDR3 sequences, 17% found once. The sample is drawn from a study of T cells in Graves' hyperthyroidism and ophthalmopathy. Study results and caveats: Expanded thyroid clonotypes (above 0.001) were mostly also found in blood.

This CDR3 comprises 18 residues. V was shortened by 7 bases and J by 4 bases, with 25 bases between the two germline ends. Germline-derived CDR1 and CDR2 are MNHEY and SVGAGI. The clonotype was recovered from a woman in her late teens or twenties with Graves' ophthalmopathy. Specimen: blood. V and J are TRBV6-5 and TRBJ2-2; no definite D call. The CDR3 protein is CASTRKAYDKSVTGELFF. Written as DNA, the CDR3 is TGTGCCAGCACCAGAAAGGCTTACGACAAAAGCGTCACCGGGGAGCTGTTTTTT.